Sequencing of this T cell receptor beta chain was carried out in a study of CXCR3-negative and CXCR3-positive naive CD8 T cells. The germline CDR1 and CDR2 sequences are MNHEY and SVGAGI. CDR3 length: 19 residues. Each CD8+ T cell subset was flow-sorted in triplicate. Every sort contained 300,000 cells. Remarks on this clonotype: The antigen remains unidentified.

Points from the study as a whole: The majority of assays used fresh PBMCs, and CXCR3 expression partially decreased after cryopreservation. Similar TRBV-TRBJ usage characterized naive CXCR3-negative and CXCR3-positive cells; memory cells differed. Naive cells that were CXCR3-positive had more hydrophobic TRB CDR3s (compared with CXCR3-negative naive cells).

The TRB libraries of cDNA were built by UMI-labeled 5' RACE. TCRdb re-called the 5' RACE reads, yielding one record per CDR3 amino acid sequence without DNA. The table lists around 84,000 distinct CDR3 sequences. Sequenced sample: naive CXCR3+ CD8+ T cells from blood. As to subset: CD45RO-CCR7+CD27+CD95- naive CD8+ T cells expressing CXCR3 (TNR3+). This clonotype was sampled from a human donor in good health. Some clones in this sample may be carry-over from other donors' samples. The V and J genes are TRBV6-5 and TRBJ2-1; checking the TCRdb D call of TRBD2 is not possible without DNA. Here the CDR3 reads CASSQQVSRGGLGANEQFF.